The 14 T cell receptor beta chains below come from one sample, sequenced in a study of blood T cell repertoires in COVID-19. Clones were sequenced by immunoSEQ multiplex PCR, and TCRdb holds only the in-frame ones, with some missing. The sample lists around 92,000 clones, about 83% occurring once. What was sequenced was peripheral blood. Every receptor here comes from a woman older than 75 with acute or convalescent COVID-19.

The genes are TRBV20-1 and TRBJ2-1, with D unresolved. This CDR3 spans 11 amino acids. The germline CDR1 and CDR2 sequences are DFQATT and SNEGSKA (reference sequence). V lost 6 bases, J lost 8 bases, and 11 bases lay in between. The CDR3 loop is CSARTTDEQFF. The DNA for the CDR3 is TGCAGTGCCCGCACTACCGATGAGCAGTTCTTC.

This chain joins TRBV18 and TRBJ2-4; possibly TRBD2 for D (6 bases). V lost 0 bases to trimming and J lost 3 bases, with 9 bases between them. Germline CDR1 is KGHSH and CDR2 is LQKENI. This CDR3 spans 15 amino acids. CDR3 loop: CASSPPQGGKNIQYF. The DNA of the CDR3 is TGTGCCAGCTCACCACCTCAGGGAGGCAAAAACATTCAGTACTTC. The entire variable domain, with the rest obtained from reference TRBV18 and TRBJ2-4, is as follows: NAGVMQNPRHLVRRRGQEARLRCSPMKGHSHVYWYRQLPEEGLKFMVYLQKENIIDESGMPKERFSAEFPKEGPSILRIQQVVRGDSAAYFCASSPPQGGKNIQYFGAGTRLSVL.

This chain uses TRBV18 with TRBJ2-7; 8 nucleotides line up with TRBD1. This CDR3 region has 15 residues. In germline, CDR1 is KGHSH, CDR2 LQKENI. The V and J ends lost 6 bases and 5 bases, in that order; junction bases with no gene match: 12. CDR3 residues: CASSPLGTGLHEQYF. CDR3 in DNA: TGTGCCAGCTCTCCCCTCGGGACAGGTTTGCACGAGCAGTACTTC.

The chain links TRBV6-1 to TRBJ1-6, with 9 bases aligning to TRBD1. The CDR3 extends over 16 amino acids. CDR1 and CDR2 (germline): MNHNS, SASEGT. V lost 4 bases and J lost 8; bases outside the gene matches: 9. For the CDR3, the DNA is TGTGCCAGCAGTGCAACGGGACAGGGCCCCTATTCACCCCTCCACTTT. It is translated as CASSATGQGPYSPLHF.

This chain uses TRBV11-2 with TRBJ2-7, with 13 bases aligning to TRBD2. This CDR3 is built from 15 residues. Looked up from germline, CDR1 is SGHAT and CDR2 is FQNNGV. Unmatched junction bases numbered 1, after V lost 4 bases and J lost 1 base. The CDR3 sequence: CASSWTSGSSYEQYF. The CDR3 DNA follows: TGTGCCAGCAGCTGGACTAGCGGGAGTTCCTACGAGCAGTACTTC.

The J gene is TRBJ2-3, the V gene TRBV7-8; TRBD2 is a possible D gene (5 bases). From germline, CDR1 is SGHVS and CDR2 FQNEAQ. V was shortened by 5 bases and J by 0 bases, with 15 bases between the two germline ends. This CDR3 comprises 16 residues. CDR3 nucleotides: TGTGCCAGCAGCCCCGATCTTAGCGCTAGCACAGATACGCAGTATTTT. This gives the protein CASSPDLSASTDTQYF.

For this clone: The same CDR3 also results from other DNA sequences found in this sample. The chain links TRBV5-1 to TRBJ2-7; D is uncertain. CDR3 length: 14 residues. Germline CDR1 and CDR2: SGHRS and YFSETQ. V was pared by 0 bases and J by 1 base, with 8 bases between. This chain's CDR3 is CASSLGDSSYEQYF. CDR3 nucleotide sequence: TGCGCCAGCAGCTTGGGAGACTCTTCCTACGAGCAGTACTTC.

The CDR3 nucleotides read TGTGCCAGCGGGGAGACAGGGAAGCGTACGTTGGCTTTCTTT. This sequence encodes CASGETGKRTLAFF. The V call is TRBV2, the J call TRBJ1-1; 7 bases match TRBD1. Germline assignment: CDR1 SNHLY and CDR2 FYNNEI. The CDR3 totals 14 residues. With V trimmed by 8 bases and J by 11 bases, 17 bases remained unmatched.

This clone was found once. The chain has TRBV15 and TRBJ2-1; 8 bases agree with TRBD2. This CDR3 spans 13 amino acids. Trimming removed 5 bases from V and 8 bases from J; junction bases left unmatched: 5. The germline V gene has CDR1 LNHNV and CDR2 YYDKDF (reference sequence). For the CDR3, the DNA is TGTGCCACCAGCGGCGGGAGGCCCTATGAGCAGTTCTTC. Encoded protein: CATSGGRPYEQFF.

The rearrangement joins TRBV24-1 to TRBJ1-5; 8 nucleotides match TRBD1. Germline V gives CDR1 KGHDR, CDR2 SFDVKD. This CDR3 contains 17 residues. V shed 6 bases, J shed 1 base, and the junction held 10 bases outside the gene matches. The CDR3 reads CATSPGGRTGSNQPQHF. CDR3 DNA: TGTGCCACCAGTCCTGGGGGGCGGACAGGGAGCAATCAGCCCCAGCATTTT.

This chain uses TRBV19 with TRBJ2-7; D may be TRBD1 (5 bases). Trimming pared 5 bases from V and 6 bases from J, leaving 11 bases between. The CDR3 length is 12 residues. CDR1 is LNHDA, CDR2 SQIVND, per germline (reference sequence). The CDR3 sequence is CASSAQGAEQYF. CDR3 sequence (DNA): TGTGCCAGTAGTGCCCAAGGGGCCGAGCAGTACTTC. The entire variable domain, with the rest obtained from reference TRBV19 and TRBJ2-7, is as follows: DGGITQSPKYLFRKEGQNVTLSCEQNLNHDAMYWYRQDPGQGLRLIYYSQIVNDFQKGDIAEGYSVSREKKESFPLTVTSAQKNPTAFYLCASSAQGAEQYFGPGTRLTVT.

The CDR3, as DNA: TGTGCTCACTGGGGGGGTTTCGCCTATAATTCACCCCTCCACTTT. Translated: CAHWGGFAYNSPLHF. The chain has TRBV21-1 and TRBJ1-6. TRBV21-1 constitutes a pseudogene. The CDR3 runs 15 residues.

V gene TRBV19 combines with J gene TRBJ1-2; D gene uncertain. V shed 5 bases and J shed 3 bases, with 13 bases lying between them. The length of the CDR3 is 14 residues. CDR1 and CDR2 (germline): LNHDA, SQIVND (reference sequence). As DNA, the CDR3 is TGTGCCAGTAGTTCCGGGTTTCGGGACTATGGCTACACCTTC. Protein: CASSSGFRDYGYTF.

The gene calls are TRBV4-2 and TRBJ2-7; 14 positions match TRBD2. V shed 3 bases and J 9 bases; nucleotides not matched to a gene: 7. The CDR3 runs to 15 residues. The germline V gene encodes CDR1 LGHNA and CDR2 YNFKEQ. Here the CDR3 reads CASSQGPGLAGVQYF. The CDR3 DNA is TGTGCCAGCAGCCAGGGGCCGGGACTAGCGGGAGTGCAGTACTTC.